The 2 T cell receptor beta chains presented below share a single source sample, sequenced in a study of blood T cell repertoires in COVID-19 (dated by TCRdb to the early 2020s). Library preparation used the immunoSEQ multiplex PCR assay. This is the immuneACCESS table as TCRdb keeps it, with only in-frame sequences that have V and J called. A part of the clones is gone; compared with another copy, unresolved V genes explain less than half, and the rest is unexplained. Counted in this sample were about 240,000 clones; around 86% of them appeared once. Around 12% of the sample rests with the top ten. Sequenced sample: peripheral blood. Source of these receptors: a woman aged 55-70 years with active or convalescent COVID-19.

Comments on this clone: Distinct nucleotide sequences in the sample also encode this CDR3. This chain links TRBV3-1 (or the pseudogene TRBV3-2) with TRBJ2-3; the D gene is possibly TRBD1 (5 bases). Germline V gene data show CDR1 as LGHDT and CDR2 as YNNKEL (reference sequence). The CDR3 loop spans 13 amino acids. V was clipped by 1 base and J by 3 bases, with 5 bases between them. As DNA, the CDR3 is TGTGCCAGCAGCCAAGCAGGGACAGATACGCAGTATTTT. Translated: CASSQAGTDTQYF.

Only a few counts were recorded for this clone. The chain couples TRBV5-1 to TRBJ1-3, with D perhaps matching TRBD1 (5 bases). Trimming pared 1 base from V and 5 bases from J, leaving 13 bases between. Looked up from germline, CDR1 is SGHRS and CDR2 is YFSETQ. This CDR3 region has 15 residues. Here the CDR3 reads CASSLTAGGRNTIYF. CDR3 nucleotides: TGCGCCAGCAGCTTGACGGCGGGGGGAAGAAACACCATATATTTT. Variable domain in full (rest from reference TRBV5-1 and TRBJ1-3): KAGVTQTPRYLIKTRGQQVTLSCSPISGHRSVSWYQQTPGQGLQFLFEYFSETQRNKGNFPGRFSGRQFSNSRSEMNVSTLELGDSALYLCASSLTAGGRNTIYFGEGSWLTVV.